This T cell receptor (beta chain) appears in the sequencing data of a study of blood T cell repertoires in COVID-19. Study-level background: T cells, B-cell-depleted T cells, or PBMCs provided the cDNA or gDNA that served as material.

The V gene lost 4 bases and the J gene lost 0 bases, with 10 bases spanning the gap. The germline V gene encodes CDR1 SGHRS and CDR2 YFSETQ. This CDR3 has 15 amino acids. Profiled with immunoSEQ multiplex PCR; TCRdb holds only in-frame clones, not every one. The repertoire holds almost 350,000 clones, with approximately 89% as singletons. The source of this sequence is an older woman with COVID-19, enrolled during active disease. This chain links TRBV5-1 with TRBJ1-4; a possible D gene is TRBD1 (6 bases). Sequencing was carried out using peripheral blood. The CDR3 DNA sequence: TGCGCCAGCAGCGCACAGGGTACAACTAATGAAAAACTGTTTTTT. Translation: CASSAQGTTNEKLFF.